This is a list of T cell receptor beta chains from one sample in a study of graft-versus-host responses after intestinal transplantation. The repertoire was sequenced with immunoSEQ multiplex PCR; TCRdb's copy has only in-frame clones and lacks some. Counted here are approximately 4,000 clones, around three quarters occurring once; the ten biggest clones make up about 8%. The source was ileum tissue, collected 17 days after transplant. Receptors originate from a human patient who received an intestinal transplant, so some T cells may come from the graft donor. CDR3s include the opening cysteine and the closing phenylalanine or tryptophan. Each record gives: CDR3 DNA, CDR3 protein, V gene, D gene, J gene, clone size. D genes are given only for firm matches. Only part of the rows carry a size: once, few, many, or a class if the clone is expanded.

cdr3_nt: TGTGCCAGCCCGAGGGATGAGACGGACACTGAAGCTTTCTTT
cdr3_aa: CASPRDETDTEAFF
v_call: TRBV6-1
d_call: -
j_call: TRBJ1-1
clone_size: -

cdr3_nt: TGTGCCAGCAGCCCCTTCCAGGCCGGCTTTGAAGCTTTCTTT
cdr3_aa: CASSPFQAGFEAFF
v_call: TRBV6-1
d_call: -
j_call: TRBJ1-1
clone_size: -

cdr3_nt: TGTGCCAGCAGCTTGGACAGTTTATCTAACTATGGCTACACCTTC
cdr3_aa: CASSLDSLSNYGYTF
v_call: TRBV9
d_call: -
j_call: TRBJ1-2
clone_size: once

cdr3_nt: TGCAGTGCTACTCGAGGGACCCAGTACTTC
cdr3_aa: CSATRGTQYF
v_call: TRBV20-1
d_call: -
j_call: TRBJ2-5
clone_size: -

cdr3_nt: TGTGCCAGTAGTATTTCACAGGGCGGCTATAGCAATCAGCCCCAGCATTTT
cdr3_aa: CASSISQGGYSNQPQHF
v_call: TRBV19
d_call: -
j_call: TRBJ1-5
clone_size: few

cdr3_nt: TGTGCCAGCAGGGGGACAGGAGACTATGGCTACACCTTC
cdr3_aa: CASRGTGDYGYTF
v_call: TRBV2
d_call: TRBD1
j_call: TRBJ1-2
clone_size: -

cdr3_nt: TGTGCCAGCTCACCCTCGACAGGGTTTCGGTACAATGAGCAGTTCTTC
cdr3_aa: CASSPSTGFRYNEQFF
v_call: TRBV18
d_call: TRBD1
j_call: TRBJ2-1
clone_size: -

cdr3_nt: TGTGCCAGCTCACCACAGACAGGGCCTGGAACTGAAGCTTTCTTT
cdr3_aa: CASSPQTGPGTEAFF
v_call: TRBV18
d_call: TRBD1
j_call: TRBJ1-1
clone_size: medium-sized

cdr3_nt: TGTGCCAGCACAGGGACAGGGACGGGGGGCTACACCTTC
cdr3_aa: CASTGTGTGGYTF
v_call: TRBV6-5
d_call: TRBD1
j_call: TRBJ1-2
clone_size: once

cdr3_nt: TGTGCCAGCAACACAGGGGAGACCCAGTACTTC
cdr3_aa: CASNTGETQYF
v_call: TRBV28
d_call: -
j_call: TRBJ2-5
clone_size: -

cdr3_nt: TGCAGCGTTGACCCCGGAGAAGGAAACACCATATATTTT
cdr3_aa: CSVDPGEGNTIYF
v_call: TRBV29-1
d_call: -
j_call: TRBJ1-3
clone_size: -

cdr3_nt: TGTGCCAGCAGCCAAGATATACGGGGGGCCAGGGATACGCAGTATTTT
cdr3_aa: CASSQDIRGARDTQYF
v_call: TRBV4-2
d_call: -
j_call: TRBJ2-3
clone_size: -

cdr3_nt: TGTGCCAGCACCTTGGTCCTAGCGGGGGGTTGGGAGACCCAGTACTTC
cdr3_aa: CASTLVLAGGWETQYF
v_call: TRBV7-2
d_call: TRBD2
j_call: TRBJ2-5
clone_size: -

cdr3_nt: TGTGCCAGCAAGCGGGGGGGCCCAGATACGCAGTATTTT
cdr3_aa: CASKRGGPDTQYF
v_call: TRBV27
d_call: TRBD2
j_call: TRBJ2-3
clone_size: -

cdr3_nt: TGTGCCAGCAGTTACTCGTCTACTCTTTCAGGGCGTGAAGCTTTCTTT
cdr3_aa: CASSYSSTLSGREAFF
v_call: TRBV6-5
d_call: -
j_call: TRBJ1-1
clone_size: once

cdr3_nt: TGTGCCAGCAGGGCTAAGACAGGGAATCGCTACACCTTC
cdr3_aa: CASRAKTGNRYTF
v_call: TRBV6-1
d_call: TRBD1
j_call: TRBJ1-2
clone_size: few

cdr3_nt: TGTGCTAGCAGCTGGGACAGGGACAATGAGCAGTTCTTC
cdr3_aa: CASSWDRDNEQFF
v_call: TRBV7-7
d_call: TRBD1
j_call: TRBJ2-1
clone_size: -

cdr3_nt: TGTGCCAGCAGTTCGTGGGACAGGGTATCCGAAAAACTGTTTTTT
cdr3_aa: CASSSWDRVSEKLFF
v_call: TRBV27
d_call: TRBD1
j_call: TRBJ1-4
clone_size: -

cdr3_nt: TGTGCCAGCAGTTTATCGTTAGGGGGATCACAACGAAACACCATATATTTT
cdr3_aa: CASSLSLGGSQRNTIYF
v_call: TRBV28
d_call: -
j_call: TRBJ1-3
clone_size: -

cdr3_nt: TGTGCCAGCAGTTCCGTCTCGTCTCCGGAGACCCAGTACTTC
cdr3_aa: CASSSVSSPETQYF
v_call: TRBV6-5
d_call: -
j_call: TRBJ2-5
clone_size: -

cdr3_nt: TGTGCCAGCAGTCCCCAACTTCTAGCGGGGGGGCCATCAGATACGCAGTATTTT
cdr3_aa: CASSPQLLAGGPSDTQYF
v_call: TRBV27
d_call: TRBD2
j_call: TRBJ2-3
clone_size: -

cdr3_nt: TGTGCTAGCAGCCGGGACAGGGAAGAGACCCAGTACTTC
cdr3_aa: CASSRDREETQYF
v_call: TRBV7-7
d_call: TRBD1
j_call: TRBJ2-5
clone_size: -

cdr3_nt: TGTGCCAGCAGCTTAGACAGAACCATGAACACTGAAGCTTTCTTT
cdr3_aa: CASSLDRTMNTEAFF
v_call: TRBV7-9
d_call: -
j_call: TRBJ1-1
clone_size: -

cdr3_nt: TGCGCCAGCAGCCAAGAAGCACAGGGGGCCACTGAAGCTTTCTTT
cdr3_aa: CASSQEAQGATEAFF
v_call: TRBV4-3
d_call: TRBD1
j_call: TRBJ1-1
clone_size: few

cdr3_nt: TGTGCCAGCAGCAGCGGACAGTCCCATAGCAATCAGCCCCAGCATTTT
cdr3_aa: CASSSGQSHSNQPQHF
v_call: TRBV5-5
d_call: -
j_call: TRBJ1-5
clone_size: -

cdr3_nt: TGTGCCAGCAGCTTAGACCTGGAGACCCAGTACTTC
cdr3_aa: CASSLDLETQYF
v_call: TRBV11-2
d_call: -
j_call: TRBJ2-5
clone_size: -

cdr3_nt: TGTGCCACCAGCCAAAACACTGAAGCTTTCTTT
cdr3_aa: CATSQNTEAFF
v_call: TRBV15
d_call: -
j_call: TRBJ1-1
clone_size: -

cdr3_nt: TGTGCCAGCAGTGGTAGCGGGGGGGCAATTTTAAATGAGCAGTTCTTC
cdr3_aa: CASSGSGGAILNEQFF
v_call: TRBV28
d_call: TRBD2
j_call: TRBJ2-1
clone_size: -

cdr3_nt: TGTGCCAGCAGCTTGGTCAGGAACACTGAAGCTTTCTTT
cdr3_aa: CASSLVRNTEAFF
v_call: TRBV5-5
d_call: -
j_call: TRBJ1-1
clone_size: -

cdr3_nt: TGTGCCAGCAGCCTTCTAGGACAGCCCCAGCATTTT
cdr3_aa: CASSLLGQPQHF
v_call: TRBV5-4
d_call: -
j_call: TRBJ1-5
clone_size: once

cdr3_nt: TGTGCCAGCAGCCAAGATTGGGCGGCAGGGGGCTACAATGAGCAGTTCTTC
cdr3_aa: CASSQDWAAGGYNEQFF
v_call: TRBV4-2
d_call: TRBD1
j_call: TRBJ2-1
clone_size: -

cdr3_nt: TGTGCCATCAGTGACAGCGAGACAGGGGACAACACCGGGGAGCTGTTTTTT
cdr3_aa: CAISDSETGDNTGELFF
v_call: TRBV10-3
d_call: TRBD1
j_call: TRBJ2-2
clone_size: once

cdr3_nt: TGTGCCAGCAGTTTAACAGGGGGCGCGACCTATGGCTACACCTTC
cdr3_aa: CASSLTGGATYGYTF
v_call: TRBV6-5
d_call: TRBD1
j_call: TRBJ1-2
clone_size: -

cdr3_nt: TGTGCCAGTAGTTCGTCGGACAGGGGGCTAGGCATTCAGTACTTC
cdr3_aa: CASSSSDRGLGIQYF
v_call: TRBV19
d_call: TRBD1
j_call: TRBJ2-4
clone_size: -

cdr3_nt: TGTGCCAGCAGCTGGGCTGGGGGGGCAGATACGCAGTATTTT
cdr3_aa: CASSWAGGADTQYF
v_call: TRBV11-3
d_call: TRBD2
j_call: TRBJ2-3
clone_size: few

cdr3_nt: TGTGCCAGTAGCCCGGGGGGGACCGGGGAGACCCAGTACTTC
cdr3_aa: CASSPGGTGETQYF
v_call: TRBV19
d_call: TRBD2
j_call: TRBJ2-5
clone_size: -

cdr3_nt: TGTGCCAGCAGTCGATTCGGAGATGGCTACACCTTC
cdr3_aa: CASSRFGDGYTF
v_call: TRBV28
d_call: -
j_call: TRBJ1-2
clone_size: -

cdr3_nt: TGTGCCAGCGAGGGACAGGGGAACTCACCCCTCCACTTT
cdr3_aa: CASEGQGNSPLHF
v_call: TRBV25-1
d_call: TRBD1
j_call: TRBJ1-6
clone_size: -

cdr3_nt: TGTGCCAGCAGGGGACACGGTAATTCACCCCTCCACTTT
cdr3_aa: CASRGHGNSPLHF
v_call: TRBV28
d_call: -
j_call: TRBJ1-6
clone_size: -

cdr3_nt: TGTGCCAGCAGAGCAAGGGACATTAAGGATGGCTACACCTTC
cdr3_aa: CASRARDIKDGYTF
v_call: TRBV6-1
d_call: -
j_call: TRBJ1-2
clone_size: -

cdr3_nt: TGTGCCAGCAGTGGACCGAAAGGGGGCCTCTCTGGAAACACCATATATTTT
cdr3_aa: CASSGPKGGLSGNTIYF
v_call: TRBV6-1
d_call: TRBD1
j_call: TRBJ1-3
clone_size: -

cdr3_nt: TGCGCCAGCAGCTTGGGACAGGGGCAGCCCCAGCATTTT
cdr3_aa: CASSLGQGQPQHF
v_call: TRBV5-1
d_call: TRBD1
j_call: TRBJ1-5
clone_size: -

cdr3_nt: TGTGCCAGCAGCGTGGGGCAGGGGTTTGGCTACACCTTC
cdr3_aa: CASSVGQGFGYTF
v_call: TRBV9
d_call: -
j_call: TRBJ1-2
clone_size: -

cdr3_nt: TGCGCCAGCAGCTCTCTGGGACTAGCGGGTCGCCAAGAGACCCAGTACTTC
cdr3_aa: CASSSLGLAGRQETQYF
v_call: TRBV5-1
d_call: TRBD2
j_call: TRBJ2-5
clone_size: -

cdr3_nt: TGTGCCAGCAGTTACTCTGGCAGGGGCCTCGGGAACACCATATATTTT
cdr3_aa: CASSYSGRGLGNTIYF
v_call: TRBV6-5
d_call: -
j_call: TRBJ1-3
clone_size: -

cdr3_nt: TGTGCCTGGAGCGGGGACATTGAATGCGAGAATGAAAAACTGTTTTTT
cdr3_aa: CAWSGDIECENEKLFF
v_call: TRBV30
d_call: -
j_call: TRBJ1-4
clone_size: medium-sized

cdr3_nt: TGTGCCAGCAGCTTAGTACCGGGGGAGGGCACAGATACGCAGTATTTT
cdr3_aa: CASSLVPGEGTDTQYF
v_call: TRBV7-9
d_call: -
j_call: TRBJ2-3
clone_size: -

cdr3_nt: TGTGCCAGCAGCCAAGTTCTGCAGCGGGGGGTCGACAATGAGCAGTTCTTC
cdr3_aa: CASSQVLQRGVDNEQFF
v_call: TRBV4-2
d_call: TRBD2
j_call: TRBJ2-1
clone_size: -

cdr3_nt: TGCGCCAGCAGCCAGGGCACAAGCTCCTACAATGAGCAGTTCTTC
cdr3_aa: CASSQGTSSYNEQFF
v_call: TRBV4-1
d_call: -
j_call: TRBJ2-1
clone_size: few

cdr3_nt: TGTGCCAGCAGCTGGGGGGGGCAGAGGCAGTATTTT
cdr3_aa: CASSWGGQRQYF
v_call: TRBV11-2
d_call: -
j_call: TRBJ2-3
clone_size: -

cdr3_nt: TGTGCCACGGAGCCCCCCGTATACAATGAGCAGTTCTTC
cdr3_aa: CATEPPVYNEQFF
v_call: TRBV7-2
d_call: -
j_call: TRBJ2-1
clone_size: large

cdr3_nt: TGCGCCAGCTCGAAGTCTAGCGGGGCAGATACGCAGTATTTT
cdr3_aa: CASSKSSGADTQYF
v_call: TRBV10-1
d_call: TRBD2
j_call: TRBJ2-3
clone_size: few

cdr3_nt: TGTGCCAGCAGTCCCCGGACAGGGAGGCAGCCCCAGCATTTT
cdr3_aa: CASSPRTGRQPQHF
v_call: TRBV28
d_call: TRBD1
j_call: TRBJ1-5
clone_size: -

cdr3_nt: TGTGCCAGCAGCCGAGATTTTCAAGGAGCCCTGTCGGGCACTGAAGCTTTCTTT
cdr3_aa: CASSRDFQGALSGTEAFF
v_call: TRBV5-6
d_call: -
j_call: TRBJ1-1
clone_size: -

cdr3_nt: TGTGCCAGCAGCTCTGGAGGACAGGCCGCAATAGAGACCCAGTACTTC
cdr3_aa: CASSSGGQAAIETQYF
v_call: TRBV5-5
d_call: TRBD1
j_call: TRBJ2-5
clone_size: few

cdr3_nt: TGTGCCAGCCATACTAGCGGGGGAGAGGGGACAGATACGCAGTATTTT
cdr3_aa: CASHTSGGEGTDTQYF
v_call: TRBV28
d_call: TRBD2
j_call: TRBJ2-3
clone_size: once

cdr3_nt: TGTGCCAGCAGTTCTATTCGACAGGCACTAAATCAGCCCCAGCATTTT
cdr3_aa: CASSSIRQALNQPQHF
v_call: TRBV6-6
d_call: -
j_call: TRBJ1-5
clone_size: once

cdr3_nt: TGTGCCAGCAGTGGGGACAGGCAAGAGACCCAGTACTTC
cdr3_aa: CASSGDRQETQYF
v_call: TRBV2
d_call: TRBD1
j_call: TRBJ2-5
clone_size: -

cdr3_nt: TGTGCCAGCAGCTTATTTTTATCTGGAAACACCATATATTTT
cdr3_aa: CASSLFLSGNTIYF
v_call: TRBV7-2
d_call: -
j_call: TRBJ1-3
clone_size: -

cdr3_nt: TGTGCCAGCAGTACGCGGACAGGGGAGAATGGCTACACCTTC
cdr3_aa: CASSTRTGENGYTF
v_call: TRBV6-1
d_call: TRBD1
j_call: TRBJ1-2
clone_size: -